This T cell receptor beta chain was sequenced for a study of blood T cell repertoires in COVID-19. The overall study: Both acute and convalescent COVID-19 samples were obtained from the United States, Italy and Spain. In each case, the material was cDNA or gDNA derived from T cells, B-cell-depleted T cells, or PBMCs.

This CDR3 has 15 residues. Trimming stripped 5 bases from V and 6 bases from J, with 17 bases between. Germline V CDR1 and CDR2: MNHEY, SVGEGT. The authors' processing: Reference gene primer amplification in the assay estimated nucleated cell counts. TCRdb's copy holds only in-frame clones and misses some; the assay was immunoSEQ multiplex PCR. Clonal size and the V and J genes are those of that table, whereas D and trimming came from the DNA. The profile shows tens of thousands of clones, approximately 85% of them singletons. The rearrangement links TRBV6-2 or TRBV6-3 to TRBJ2-1; possible D gene TRBD2, 6 bases. This TCR came from a human donor in a cohort sampled during active COVID-19. Sample: peripheral blood. The CDR3 sequence: CASSPSQYGGNEQFF. CDR3 DNA: TGTGCCAGCAGTCCCTCCCAATACGGGGGCAATGAGCAGTTCTTC.